This T cell receptor beta chain came from a study of shared clonotypes between healthy human individuals. Study-wide results and limits: The sampled material consisted only of blood, and tissue repertoires are likely to differ.

This clone was found many times. Its antigen is undetermined. Per the germline V gene, CDR1 is SGHDT and CDR2 is YYEEEE. The CDR3 contains 11 residues. V was shortened by 2 bases and J by 4 bases, with 3 bases between the two germline ends. Among the donors, all were Caucasian adults who lived in Nashville, Tennessee. Profiled with immunoSEQ multiplex PCR; TCRdb holds only in-frame clones, not every one. The data hold about 1.1 million clones, with about 84% observed a single time. The receptor's source is a young man in good health. Some clones in this sample may be carry-over from other donors' samples. V gene TRBV5-6 combines with J gene TRBJ2-5, with D unresolved. The sequenced sample was memory CD4+ T cells from PBMCs. Subset here: CD45RA-negative fraction. The CDR3 DNA reads TGTGCCAGCAGCTTCGTAGAGACCCAGTACTTC. Its translation is CASSFVETQYF.